This entry describes one T cell receptor beta chain. Antigen unknown. This sample was included in a study of cytomegalovirus exposure and HLA in healthy donors. 60 Vbeta and 13 Jbeta primers were used in PCR. Assay used: immunoSEQ multiplex PCR; TCRdb lists only in-frame clones, some missing. The sample consists of around 150,000 clones, about 76% of them appearing once. The CDR3 extends over 17 amino acids. Germline V lookup: CDR1 SEHNR, CDR2 FQNEAQ (reference sequence). The trim removed 5 bases at V and 2 bases at J, leaving 7 bases unmatched. Study-wide results and caveats: Follow-up analysis seemed to connect common viral pathogens with several of the most significant clusters identified. It has been reported that TCR beta sequences accurately predicted the HLA-A and HLA-B alleles of most subjects.

The specimen was PBMCs. The clonotype comes from a male donor in good health and CMV-seropositive. The chain is built from TRBV7-9 and TRBJ2-5, with 14 positions matching TRBD2. This CDR3 reads CASSMGLAGDLQETQYF. In DNA, the CDR3 is TGTGCCAGCAGCATGGGACTAGCGGGGGATCTACAAGAGACCCAGTACTTC. The complete variable domain, with remaining parts taken from reference TRBV7-9 and TRBJ2-5, reads DTGVSQNPRHKITKRGQNVTFRCDPISEHNRLYWYRQTLGQGPEFLTYFQNEAQLEKSRLLSDRFSAERPKGSFSTLEIQRTEQGDSAMYLCASSMGLAGDLQETQYFGPGTRLLVL.